This T cell receptor (beta chain) was recorded in a study of beta chain features in type 1 diabetes (dated by TCRdb to 2016 to 2019). For the study in its entirety: Mean age, gender distribution, total cell number and subset yield were not different between patients and healthy donors. Naive and central memory subsets were obtained from all 30 or so donors, but regulatory and stem cell-like memory subsets were isolated from only 8 patients and about 8 healthy donors. In the study, TCRB repertoires of sorted circulating CD4+ T cell subsets from recently diagnosed type 1 diabetes patients were compared with those of matched healthy donors. A total of 107,917,701 sorted cells were examined across all samples, and a strong correlation was observed between cell number per subset and RNA yield. What the authors observed across the whole study: A moderate but significant shortening of TCRB CDR3 length was observed in type 1 diabetes patients in all four CD4+ subsets. At VDJ recombination sites, type 1 diabetes patients had fewer insertions and more deleted nucleotides, which implies abnormalities in thymic rearrangement. Because cDNA was sequenced instead of genomic DNA, activated cells with high expression could be over-represented, although the groups did not differ in activation or CD3 levels. Shorter templates might have been favored by PCR, but patient and control samples were amplified and corrected together, so both groups would have been affected equally by any skew. Naive, central memory and regulatory TCRB repertoires appeared to be more alike among patients than among healthy donors. HLA sub-analyses involved small numbers of individuals, so any influence of HLA type on TCRB rearrangement remained unresolved.

The entire isolated RNA was reverse transcribed using the High Capacity cDNA Reverse Transcription Kit, and thus expressed TCRB transcripts were sequenced. Naive, central memory and regulatory T cell samples underwent deep immunoSEQ sequencing, averaging about 3.3 million total reads per sample. After sorted cells were lysed in RLT buffer, RNA was extracted with DNase-treated RNeasy Micro or Mini kits, with the choice depending on cell number. Each cell subset was processed on its own to prevent cross-contamination, while patient and healthy donor samples were processed together. TCRB sequences were amplified from cDNA with the immunoSEQ multiplex PCR, producing 87-bp fragments spanning the CDR3 region. The amplicons were sequenced using the Illumina HiSeq platform. The authors processed their data as follows. Synthetic template baselines were used to correct PCR bias computationally, reads within Hamming distance 2 were collapsed together, and singletons that could not be merged were discarded. By aligning reads against IMGT, V, D and J genes, CDR3 length, and insertions or deletions at six rearrangement sites were assigned. Within each subset, clonotype counts were normalized to sorted cell number, after which true diversity and Gini coefficients were computed with the tcR R package. The overlap coefficient, calculated on TCRB nucleotide sequences, was used to quantify repertoire sharing. Out-of-frame TCRB sequences from naive cells were analyzed to stand in for the pre-selection repertoire. TCRdb took over this immuneACCESS table, retaining in-frame rearrangements with V and J assigned. Such tables are incomplete; in checked studies, under half of the missing clones stem from an unresolved V gene, and the remainder is unexplained. The V and J calls and clone size were taken over from that table, and D and trimming were inferred from the DNA. For this sample the table gives 350,000 to 450,000 clones, of which approximately 14% were detected only once. The top ten clonotypes cover about 0.034% of the sample.

The cysteine opens and the valine closes a CDR3 of 14 amino acids. The read is trimmed to its CDR3 DNA, 42 bases read in frame from base 1. The germline V gene provides CDR1 SGHDT and CDR2 YYEEEE. V was cut back by 0 bases and J by 3 bases, leaving a gap of 10 bases between them. From each donor, a single peripheral blood sample of about 100 mL on average was drawn into heparinised tubes. Naive, central memory, regulatory and stem cell-like memory CD4+ T cells were sorted on a BD FACSAria II using a panel including CD45RO, CCR7, CD25, CD127, CD95 and CD27. Every sorted population had a purity above 95%. PBMCs were isolated immediately by Lymphoprep density gradient centrifugation and stained directly without culture. Samples were stained and sorted in pairs, with one healthy donor and one patient per experiment, so that batch effects were minimized. As to this clone: There is no known antigen for this receptor. Base qualities are not recorded, but no much larger clone differs from it by a single base.

The chain is assembled from TRBV5-6 and TRBJ2-7, with the D gene uncertain. The sequencing input was naive CD4+ T cells from blood. This specimen's cell subset or site label, per the study, means: true naive CD4+ T cells. The origin of this receptor is a man younger than 45 in good health. The DNA is TGTGCCAGCAGCTTGGTGGGCAGCTACTACGAGCAGTACGTC. Its protein is CASSLVGSYYEQYV.